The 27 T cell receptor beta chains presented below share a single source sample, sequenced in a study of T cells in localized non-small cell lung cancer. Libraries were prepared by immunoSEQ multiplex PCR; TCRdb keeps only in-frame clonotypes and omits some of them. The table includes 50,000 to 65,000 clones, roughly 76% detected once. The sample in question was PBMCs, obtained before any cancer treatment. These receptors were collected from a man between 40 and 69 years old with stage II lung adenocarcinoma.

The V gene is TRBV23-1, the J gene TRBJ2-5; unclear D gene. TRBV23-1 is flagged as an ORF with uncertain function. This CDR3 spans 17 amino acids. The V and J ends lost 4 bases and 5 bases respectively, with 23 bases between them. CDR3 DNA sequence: TGCGCCAGCAGTCTCAAAGGAACAGTCGAATATCGCGAGACCCAGTACTTC. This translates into CASSLKGTVEYRETQYF.

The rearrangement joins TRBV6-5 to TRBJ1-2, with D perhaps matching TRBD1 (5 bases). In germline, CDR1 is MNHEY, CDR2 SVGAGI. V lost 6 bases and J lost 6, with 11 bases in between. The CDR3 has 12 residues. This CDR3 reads CASRETADGYTF. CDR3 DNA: TGTGCCAGCAGGGAGACAGCTGATGGCTACACCTTC.

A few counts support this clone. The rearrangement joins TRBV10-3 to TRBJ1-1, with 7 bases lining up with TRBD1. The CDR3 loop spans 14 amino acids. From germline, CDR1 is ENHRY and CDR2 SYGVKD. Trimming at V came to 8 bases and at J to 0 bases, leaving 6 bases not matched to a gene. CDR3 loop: CAIGDSLMNTEAFF. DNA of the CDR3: TGTGCCATCGGGGACAGCCTTATGAACACTGAAGCTTTCTTT.

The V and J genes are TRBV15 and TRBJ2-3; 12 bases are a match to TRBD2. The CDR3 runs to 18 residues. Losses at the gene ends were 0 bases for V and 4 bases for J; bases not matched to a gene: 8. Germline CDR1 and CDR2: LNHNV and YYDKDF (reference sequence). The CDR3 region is CATSRDTTSGSISDTQYF. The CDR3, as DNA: TGTGCCACCAGCAGAGATACGACTAGCGGGAGTATATCAGATACGCAGTATTTT. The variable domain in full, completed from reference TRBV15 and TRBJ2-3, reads DAMVIQNPRYQVTQFGKPVTLSCSQTLNHNVMYWYQQKSSQAPKLLFHYYDKDFNNEADTPDNFQSRRPNTSFCFLDIRSPGLGDTAMYLCATSRDTTSGSISDTQYFGPGTRLTVL.

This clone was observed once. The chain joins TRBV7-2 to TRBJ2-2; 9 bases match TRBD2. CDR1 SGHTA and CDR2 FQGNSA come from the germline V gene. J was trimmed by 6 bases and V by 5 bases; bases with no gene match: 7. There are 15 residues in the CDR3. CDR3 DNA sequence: TGTGCCAGCAGCGAACGACTAGCGGATCCCGGGGAGCTGTTTTTT. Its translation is CASSERLADPGELFF.

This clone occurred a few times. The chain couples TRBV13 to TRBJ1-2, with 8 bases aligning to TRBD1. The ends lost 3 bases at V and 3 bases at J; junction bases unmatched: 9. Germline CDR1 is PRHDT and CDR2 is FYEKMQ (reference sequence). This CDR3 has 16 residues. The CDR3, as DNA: TGTGCCAGCAGCTTGGCCCAGGGGGCGAATTACTATGGCTACACCTTC. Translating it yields CASSLAQGANYYGYTF.

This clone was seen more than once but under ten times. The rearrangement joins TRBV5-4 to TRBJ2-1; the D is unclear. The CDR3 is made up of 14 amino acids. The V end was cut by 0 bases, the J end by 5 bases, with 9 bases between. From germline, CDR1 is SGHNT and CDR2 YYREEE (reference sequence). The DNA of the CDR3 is TGTGCCAGCAGCTTGGGCTTCTCAGACAATGAGCAGTTCTTC. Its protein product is CASSLGFSDNEQFF.

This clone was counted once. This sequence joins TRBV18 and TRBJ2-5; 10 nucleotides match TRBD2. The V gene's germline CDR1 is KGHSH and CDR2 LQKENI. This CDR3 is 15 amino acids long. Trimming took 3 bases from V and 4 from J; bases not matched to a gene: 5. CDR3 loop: CASSPNQREGETQYF. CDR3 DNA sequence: TGTGCCAGCTCACCTAATCAGCGGGAGGGAGAGACCCAGTACTTC.

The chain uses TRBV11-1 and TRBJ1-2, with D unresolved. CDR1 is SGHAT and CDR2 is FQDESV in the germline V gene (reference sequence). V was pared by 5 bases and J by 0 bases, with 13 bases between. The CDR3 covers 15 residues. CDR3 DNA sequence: TGTGCCAGCAGCCCCACCACAACTGCTAACTATGGCTACACCTTC. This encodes CASSPTTTANYGYTF.

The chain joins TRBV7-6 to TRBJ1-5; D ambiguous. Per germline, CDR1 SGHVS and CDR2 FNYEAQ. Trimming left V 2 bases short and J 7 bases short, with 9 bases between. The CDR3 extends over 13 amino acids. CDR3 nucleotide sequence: TGTGCCAGCAGCTTACGCTCGGGGCAGCCCCAGCATTTT. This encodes CASSLRSGQPQHF.

CDR3 nucleotides: TGTGCCAGCAGCTTACGACAGGGAAGACAAGAGACCCAGTACTTC. Translated, it gives CASSLRQGRQETQYF. J is TRBJ2-5 and V is TRBV4-2, with 7 bases matching TRBD1. V was clipped by 5 bases and J by 2 bases; unmatched bases: 8. The CDR3 spans 15 residues. Germline V gene lookup returns CDR1 LGHNA and CDR2 YNFKEQ.

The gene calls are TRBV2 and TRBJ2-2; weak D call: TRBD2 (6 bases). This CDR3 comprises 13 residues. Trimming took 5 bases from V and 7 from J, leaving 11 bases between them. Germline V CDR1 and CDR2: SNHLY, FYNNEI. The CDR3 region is CASSWGVGGELFF. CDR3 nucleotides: TGTGCCAGCAGTTGGGGGGTAGGCGGGGAGCTGTTTTTT. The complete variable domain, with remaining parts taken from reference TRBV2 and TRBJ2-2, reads EPEVTQTPSHQVTQMGQEVILRCVPISNHLYFYWYRQILGQKVEFLVSFYNNEISEKSEIFDDQFSVERPDGSNFTLKIRSTKLEDSAMYFCASSWGVGGELFFGEGSRLTVL.

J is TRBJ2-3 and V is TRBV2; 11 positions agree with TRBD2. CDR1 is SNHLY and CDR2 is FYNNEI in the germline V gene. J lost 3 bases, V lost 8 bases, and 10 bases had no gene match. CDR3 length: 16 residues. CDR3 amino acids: CASLTSGTVRTDTQYF. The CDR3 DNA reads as TGTGCCAGCTTGACTAGCGGGACAGTTCGTACAGATACGCAGTATTTT.

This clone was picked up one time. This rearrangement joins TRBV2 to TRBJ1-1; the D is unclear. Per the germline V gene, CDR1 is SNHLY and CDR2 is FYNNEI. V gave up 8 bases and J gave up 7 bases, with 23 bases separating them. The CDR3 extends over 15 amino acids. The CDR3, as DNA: TGTGCCAGCGCAAACAGCGCGGCGGCGCGGGGTGAAGCTTTCTTT. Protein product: CASANSAAARGEAFF.

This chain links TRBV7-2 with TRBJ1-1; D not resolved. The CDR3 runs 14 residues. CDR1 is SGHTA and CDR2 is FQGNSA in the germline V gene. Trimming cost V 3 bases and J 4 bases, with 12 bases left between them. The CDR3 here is CASSFGEGGTEAFF. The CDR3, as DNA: TGTGCCAGCAGCTTCGGGGAAGGAGGCACTGAAGCTTTCTTT.

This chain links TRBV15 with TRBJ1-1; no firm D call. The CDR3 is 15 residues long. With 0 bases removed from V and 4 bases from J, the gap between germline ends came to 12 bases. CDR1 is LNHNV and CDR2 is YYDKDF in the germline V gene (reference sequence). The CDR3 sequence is CATSRDRVSTTEAFF. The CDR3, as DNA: TGTGCCACCAGCAGAGATCGGGTCAGCACCACTGAAGCTTTCTTT.

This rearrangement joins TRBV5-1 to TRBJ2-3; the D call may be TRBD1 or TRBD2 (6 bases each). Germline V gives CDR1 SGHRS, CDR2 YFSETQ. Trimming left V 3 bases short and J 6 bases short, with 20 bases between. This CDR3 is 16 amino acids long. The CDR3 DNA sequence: TGCGCCAGCAGCTCCAGGGGTGCGGGATCAATGGATACGCAGTATTTT. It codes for CASSSRGAGSMDTQYF.

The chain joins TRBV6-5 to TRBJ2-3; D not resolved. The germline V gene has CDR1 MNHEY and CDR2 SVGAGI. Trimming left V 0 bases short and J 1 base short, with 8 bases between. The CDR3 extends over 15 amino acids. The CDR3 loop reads CASSYSAPGTDTQYF. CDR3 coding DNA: TGTGCCAGCAGTTACTCGGCCCCGGGCACAGATACGCAGTATTTT.

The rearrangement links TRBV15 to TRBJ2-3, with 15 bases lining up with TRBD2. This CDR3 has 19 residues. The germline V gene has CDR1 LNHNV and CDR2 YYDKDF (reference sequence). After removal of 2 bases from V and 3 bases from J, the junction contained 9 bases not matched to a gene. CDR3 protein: CATSRPPGTSGRWTDTQYF. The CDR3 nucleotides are TGTGCCACCAGCAGACCCCCCGGGACTAGCGGGAGGTGGACAGATACGCAGTATTTT.

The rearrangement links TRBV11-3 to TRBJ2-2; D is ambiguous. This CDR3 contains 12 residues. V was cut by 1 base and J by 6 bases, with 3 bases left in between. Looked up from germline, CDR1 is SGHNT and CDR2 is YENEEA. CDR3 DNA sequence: TGTGCCAGCAGCTTAGGACCCGGGGAGCTGTTTTTT. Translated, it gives CASSLGPGELFF. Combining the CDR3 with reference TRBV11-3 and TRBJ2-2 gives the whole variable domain EAGVVQSPRYKIIEKKQPVAFWCNPISGHNTLYWYLQNLGQGPELLIRYENEEAVDDSQLPKDRFSAERLKGVDSTLKIQPAELGDSAVYLCASSLGPGELFFGEGSRLTVL.

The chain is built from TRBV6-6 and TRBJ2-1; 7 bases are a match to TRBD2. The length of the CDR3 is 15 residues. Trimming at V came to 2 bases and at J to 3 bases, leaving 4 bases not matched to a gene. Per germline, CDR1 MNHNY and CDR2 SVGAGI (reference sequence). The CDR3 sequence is CASSYGGRVYNEQFF. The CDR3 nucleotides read TGTGCCAGCAGTTACGGCGGGAGAGTCTACAATGAGCAGTTCTTC.

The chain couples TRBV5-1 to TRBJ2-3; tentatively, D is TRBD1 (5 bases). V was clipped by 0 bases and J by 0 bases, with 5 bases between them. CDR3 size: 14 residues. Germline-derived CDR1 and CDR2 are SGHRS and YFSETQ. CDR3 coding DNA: TGCGCCAGCAGCTTGGGACAGAGCACAGATACGCAGTATTTT. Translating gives CASSLGQSTDTQYF.

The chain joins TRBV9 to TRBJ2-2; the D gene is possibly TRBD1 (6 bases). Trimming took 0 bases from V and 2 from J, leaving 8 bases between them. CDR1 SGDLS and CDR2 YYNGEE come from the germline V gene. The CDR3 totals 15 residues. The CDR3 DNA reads TGTGCCAGCAGCGTAGTACAGGGAAACACCGGGGAGCTGTTTTTT. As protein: CASSVVQGNTGELFF.

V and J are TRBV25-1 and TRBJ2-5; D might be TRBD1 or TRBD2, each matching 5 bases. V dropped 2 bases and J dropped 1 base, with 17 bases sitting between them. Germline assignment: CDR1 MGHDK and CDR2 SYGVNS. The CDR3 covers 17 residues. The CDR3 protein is CASSEGFRVGAQETQYF. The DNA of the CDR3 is TGTGCCAGCAGTGAAGGGTTTCGGGTCGGGGCCCAAGAGACCCAGTACTTC.

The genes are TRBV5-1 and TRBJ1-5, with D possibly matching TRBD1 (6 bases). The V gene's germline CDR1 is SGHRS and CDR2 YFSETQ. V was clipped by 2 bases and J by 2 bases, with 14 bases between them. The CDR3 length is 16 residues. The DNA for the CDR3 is TGCGCCAGCAGCTTACTCGGGGGCTCGGGCAATCAGCCCCAGCATTTT. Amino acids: CASSLLGGSGNQPQHF.

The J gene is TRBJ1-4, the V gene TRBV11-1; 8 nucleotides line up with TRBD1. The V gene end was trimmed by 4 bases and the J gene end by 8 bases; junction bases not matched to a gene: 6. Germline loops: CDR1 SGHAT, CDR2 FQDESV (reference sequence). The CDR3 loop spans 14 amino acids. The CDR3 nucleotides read TGTGCCAGCAGCTCGGACAGGGCCGGCGAAAAACTGTTTTTT. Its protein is CASSSDRAGEKLFF.

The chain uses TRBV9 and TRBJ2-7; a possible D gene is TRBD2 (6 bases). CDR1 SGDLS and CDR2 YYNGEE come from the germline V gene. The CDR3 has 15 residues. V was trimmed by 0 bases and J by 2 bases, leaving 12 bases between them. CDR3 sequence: CASSVVPGTAYEQYF. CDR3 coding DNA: TGTGCCAGCAGCGTAGTACCAGGGACTGCCTACGAGCAGTACTTC.